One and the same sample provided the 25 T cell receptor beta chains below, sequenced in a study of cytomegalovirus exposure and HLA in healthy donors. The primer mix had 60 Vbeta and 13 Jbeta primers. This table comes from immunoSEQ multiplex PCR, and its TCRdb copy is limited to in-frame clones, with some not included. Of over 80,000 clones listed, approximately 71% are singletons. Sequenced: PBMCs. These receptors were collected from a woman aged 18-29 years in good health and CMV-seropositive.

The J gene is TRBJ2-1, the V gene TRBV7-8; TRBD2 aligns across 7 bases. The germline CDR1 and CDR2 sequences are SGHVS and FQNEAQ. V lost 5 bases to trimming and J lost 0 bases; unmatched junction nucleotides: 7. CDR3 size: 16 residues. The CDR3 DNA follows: TGTGCCAGCAGCCCGCCCCGGGAGGTCTCCTACAATGAGCAGTTCTTC. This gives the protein CASSPPREVSYNEQFF.

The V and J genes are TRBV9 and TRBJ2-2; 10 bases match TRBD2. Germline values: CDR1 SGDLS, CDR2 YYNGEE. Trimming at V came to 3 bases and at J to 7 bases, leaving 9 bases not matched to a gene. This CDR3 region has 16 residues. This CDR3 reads CASSGKAGGPVGELFF. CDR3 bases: TGTGCCAGCAGCGGCAAAGCGGGGGGGCCCGTCGGGGAGCTGTTTTTT.

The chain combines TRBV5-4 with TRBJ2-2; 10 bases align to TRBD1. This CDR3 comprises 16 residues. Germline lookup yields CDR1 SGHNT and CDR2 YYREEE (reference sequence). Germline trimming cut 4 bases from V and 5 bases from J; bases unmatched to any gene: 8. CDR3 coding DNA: TGTGCCAGCAGCCAAGGGGGGACAGGGGAAACCGGGGAGCTGTTTTTT. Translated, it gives CASSQGGTGETGELFF.

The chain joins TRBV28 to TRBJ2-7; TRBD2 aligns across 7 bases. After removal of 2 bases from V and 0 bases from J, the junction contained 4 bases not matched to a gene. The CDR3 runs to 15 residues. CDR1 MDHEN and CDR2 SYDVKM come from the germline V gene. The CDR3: CASSLVAGPSYEQYF. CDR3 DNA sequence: TGTGCCAGCAGTTTAGTAGCGGGTCCCTCCTACGAGCAGTACTTC.

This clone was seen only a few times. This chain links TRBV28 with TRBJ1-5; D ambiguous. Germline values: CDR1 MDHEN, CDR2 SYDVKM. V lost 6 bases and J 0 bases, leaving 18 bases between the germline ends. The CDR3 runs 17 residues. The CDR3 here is CASSRPTGGLSNQPQHF. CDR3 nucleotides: TGTGCCAGCAGCCGGCCGACCGGAGGACTTAGCAATCAGCCCCAGCATTTT.

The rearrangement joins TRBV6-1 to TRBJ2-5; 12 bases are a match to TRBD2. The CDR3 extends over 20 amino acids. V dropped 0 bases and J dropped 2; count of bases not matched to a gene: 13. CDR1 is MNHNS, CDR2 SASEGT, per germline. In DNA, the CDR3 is TGTGCCAGCAGTGAAGCTAGCGGGACTAGCGGGTGGGGTCGTCAAGAGACCCAGTACTTC. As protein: CASSEASGTSGWGRQETQYF.

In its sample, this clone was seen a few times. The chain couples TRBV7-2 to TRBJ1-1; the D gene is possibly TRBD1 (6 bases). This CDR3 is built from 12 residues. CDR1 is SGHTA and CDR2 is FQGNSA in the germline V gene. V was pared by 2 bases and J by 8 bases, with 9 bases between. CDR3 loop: CASSLRGLEAFF. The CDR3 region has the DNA TGTGCCAGCAGCTTAAGGGGGTTAGAAGCTTTCTTT.

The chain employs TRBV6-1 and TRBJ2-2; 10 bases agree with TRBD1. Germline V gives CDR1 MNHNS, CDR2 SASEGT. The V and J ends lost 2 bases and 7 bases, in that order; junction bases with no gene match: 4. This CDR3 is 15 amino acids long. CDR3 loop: CASSERGQGLGELFF. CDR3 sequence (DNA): TGTGCCAGCAGTGAAAGGGGACAGGGGCTCGGGGAGCTGTTTTTT.

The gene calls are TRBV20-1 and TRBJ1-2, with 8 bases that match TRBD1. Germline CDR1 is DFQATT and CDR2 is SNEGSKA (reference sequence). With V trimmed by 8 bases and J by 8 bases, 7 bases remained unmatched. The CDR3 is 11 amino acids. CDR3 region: CSYDRGVGYTF. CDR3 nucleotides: TGCAGTTATGACAGGGGTGTCGGCTACACCTTC.

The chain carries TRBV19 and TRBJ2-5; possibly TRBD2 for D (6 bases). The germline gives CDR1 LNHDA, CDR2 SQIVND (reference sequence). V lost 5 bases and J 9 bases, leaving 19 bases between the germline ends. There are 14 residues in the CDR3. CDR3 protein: CASSGGLANEAQYF. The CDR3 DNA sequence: TGTGCCAGTAGTGGGGGACTGGCAAATGAGGCCCAGTACTTC.

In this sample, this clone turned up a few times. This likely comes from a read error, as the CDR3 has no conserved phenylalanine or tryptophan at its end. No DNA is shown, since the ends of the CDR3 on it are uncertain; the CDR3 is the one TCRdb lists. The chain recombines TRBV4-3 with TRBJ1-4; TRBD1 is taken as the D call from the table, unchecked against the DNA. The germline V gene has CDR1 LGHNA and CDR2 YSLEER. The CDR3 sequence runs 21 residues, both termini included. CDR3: CASSQGWLSTVQIATNEKLFV.

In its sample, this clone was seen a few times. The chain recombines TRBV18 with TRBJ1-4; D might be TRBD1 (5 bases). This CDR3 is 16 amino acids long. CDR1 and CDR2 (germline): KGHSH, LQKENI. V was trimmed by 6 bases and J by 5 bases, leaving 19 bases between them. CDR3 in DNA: TGTGCCAGCTCCCTTATACGGGGGGGAATAAATGAAAAACTGTTTTTT. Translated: CASSLIRGGINEKLFF.

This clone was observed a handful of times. The CDR3, as DNA: TGTGCCAGCAGCTTAAGGGAGCATGCTAGTCGGGGGAGCTCCTACGAGCAGTACTTC. Residues: CASSLREHASRGSSYEQYF. The chain uses TRBV7-9 and TRBJ2-7; possible D gene TRBD2, 6 bases. The germline gives CDR1 SEHNR, CDR2 FQNEAQ (reference sequence). The CDR3 is 19 amino acids. Trimming cost V 2 bases and J 0 bases, with 23 bases left between them.

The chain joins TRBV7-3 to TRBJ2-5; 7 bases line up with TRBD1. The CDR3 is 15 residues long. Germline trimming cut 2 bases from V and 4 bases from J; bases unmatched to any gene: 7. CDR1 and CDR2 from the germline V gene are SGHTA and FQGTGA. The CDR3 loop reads CASSLLGRQGETQYF. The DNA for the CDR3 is TGTGCCAGCAGCTTATTAGGAAGACAGGGAGAGACCCAGTACTTC.

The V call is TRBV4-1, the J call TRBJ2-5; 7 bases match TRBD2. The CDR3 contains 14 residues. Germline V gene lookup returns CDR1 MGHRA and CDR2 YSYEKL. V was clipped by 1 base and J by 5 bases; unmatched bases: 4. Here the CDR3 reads CASSQVGGWETQYF. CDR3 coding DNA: TGCGCCAGCAGCCAAGTGGGGGGGTGGGAGACCCAGTACTTC.

The CDR3: CATSRAGGVFHQPQHF. Written as DNA, the CDR3 is TGTGCCACCAGCAGAGCAGGGGGCGTTTTCCATCAGCCCCAGCATTTT. V is TRBV15 and J is TRBJ1-5; 8 bases fit TRBD1. The CDR3 extends over 16 amino acids. Germline-derived CDR1 and CDR2 are LNHNV and YYDKDF (reference sequence). V dropped 1 base and J dropped 5; count of bases not matched to a gene: 7.

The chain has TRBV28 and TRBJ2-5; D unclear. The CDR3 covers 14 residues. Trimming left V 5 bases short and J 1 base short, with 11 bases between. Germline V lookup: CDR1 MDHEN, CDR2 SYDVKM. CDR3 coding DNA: TGTGCCAGCAGTCTTTCCCTTATCCAAGAGACCCAGTACTTC. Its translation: CASSLSLIQETQYF. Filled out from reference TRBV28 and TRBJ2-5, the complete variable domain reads DVKVTQSSRYLVKRTGEKVFLECVQDMDHENMFWYRQDPGLGLRLIYFSYDVKMKEKGDIPEGYSVSREKKERFSLILESASTNQTSMYLCASSLSLIQETQYFGPGTRLLVL.

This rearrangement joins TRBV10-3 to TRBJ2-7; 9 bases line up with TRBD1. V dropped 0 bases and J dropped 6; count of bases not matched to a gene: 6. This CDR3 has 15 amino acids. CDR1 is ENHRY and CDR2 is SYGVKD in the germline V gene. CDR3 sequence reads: CAISESGRQGGEQYF. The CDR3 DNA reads TGTGCCATCAGTGAGTCAGGGAGACAGGGGGGCGAGCAGTACTTC.

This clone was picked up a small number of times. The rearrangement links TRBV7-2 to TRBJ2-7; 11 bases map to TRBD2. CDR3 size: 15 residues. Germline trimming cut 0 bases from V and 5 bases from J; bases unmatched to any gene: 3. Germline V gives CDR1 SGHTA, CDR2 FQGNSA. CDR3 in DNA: TGTGCCAGCAGCTTAGCAGGGACTAGCGGAAACGAGCAGTACTTC. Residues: CASSLAGTSGNEQYF.

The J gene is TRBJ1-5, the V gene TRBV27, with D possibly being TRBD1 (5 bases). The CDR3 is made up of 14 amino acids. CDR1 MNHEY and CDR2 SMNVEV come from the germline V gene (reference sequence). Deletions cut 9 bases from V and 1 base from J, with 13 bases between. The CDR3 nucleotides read TGTGCCAGGAAGGGGCCGAGGAGCAATCAGCCCCAGCATTTT. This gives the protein CARKGPRSNQPQHF.

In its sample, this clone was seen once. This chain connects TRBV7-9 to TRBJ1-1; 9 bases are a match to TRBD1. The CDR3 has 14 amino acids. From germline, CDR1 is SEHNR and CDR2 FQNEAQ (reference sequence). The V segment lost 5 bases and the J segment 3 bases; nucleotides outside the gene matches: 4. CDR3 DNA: TGTGCCAGCAGCGACGGGACAGGGCACACTGAAGCTTTCTTT. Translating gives CASSDGTGHTEAFF.

CDR3 bases: TGTGCCAGCAGTTTCCTGCCTAGGACTAGCGGTCTGTCCTACGAGCAGTACTTC. Its translation: CASSFLPRTSGLSYEQYF. J is TRBJ2-7 and V is TRBV28, with 10 bases lining up with TRBD2. Trimming at V came to 3 bases and at J to 1 base, leaving 12 bases not matched to a gene. This CDR3 spans 18 amino acids. Germline CDR1 and CDR2: MDHEN and SYDVKM.

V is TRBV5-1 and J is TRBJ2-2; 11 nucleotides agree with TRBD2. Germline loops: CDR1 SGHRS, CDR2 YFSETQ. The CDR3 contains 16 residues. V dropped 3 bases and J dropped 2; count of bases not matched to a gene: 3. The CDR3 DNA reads TGCGCCAGCAGCTCGGGACTAGCGGTTAACACCGGGGAGCTGTTTTTT. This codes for CASSSGLAVNTGELFF. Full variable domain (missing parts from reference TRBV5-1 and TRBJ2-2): KAGVTQTPRYLIKTRGQQVTLSCSPISGHRSVSWYQQTPGQGLQFLFEYFSETQRNKGNFPGRFSGRQFSNSRSEMNVSTLELGDSALYLCASSSGLAVNTGELFFGEGSRLTVL.

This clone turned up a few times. The CDR3 DNA follows: TGCGCCAGCAGTGGGGCCCCGAACACTGAAGCTTTCTTT. This gives the protein CASSGAPNTEAFF. The chain carries TRBV5-1 and TRBJ1-1, with a possible D match to TRBD1 (5 bases). Germline loops: CDR1 SGHRS, CDR2 YFSETQ. The CDR3 contains 13 residues. Trimming pared 5 bases from V and 1 base from J, leaving 9 bases between.

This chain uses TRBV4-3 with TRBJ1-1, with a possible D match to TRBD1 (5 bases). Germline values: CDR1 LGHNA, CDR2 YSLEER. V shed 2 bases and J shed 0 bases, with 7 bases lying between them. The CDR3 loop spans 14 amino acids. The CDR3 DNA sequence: TGCGCCAGCAGCCAAAACAGGATGAACACTGAAGCTTTCTTT. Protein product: CASSQNRMNTEAFF.